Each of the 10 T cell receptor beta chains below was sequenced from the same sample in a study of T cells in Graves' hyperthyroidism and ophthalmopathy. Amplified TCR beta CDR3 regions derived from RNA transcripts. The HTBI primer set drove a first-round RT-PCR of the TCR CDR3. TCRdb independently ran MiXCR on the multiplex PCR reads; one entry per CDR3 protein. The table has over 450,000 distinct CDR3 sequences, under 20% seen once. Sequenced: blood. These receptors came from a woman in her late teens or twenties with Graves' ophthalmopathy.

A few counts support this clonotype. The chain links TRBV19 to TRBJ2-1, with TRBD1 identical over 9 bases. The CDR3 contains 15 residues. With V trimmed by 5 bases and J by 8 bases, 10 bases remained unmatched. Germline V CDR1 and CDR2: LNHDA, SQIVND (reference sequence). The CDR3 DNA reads TGTGCCAGTAGTGGAAGGGACAGGGTAGGCGATGAGCAGTTCTTC. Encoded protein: CASSGRDRVGDEQFF.

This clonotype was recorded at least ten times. The CDR3 spells CASSPPSGITYNEQFF. DNA for the CDR3: TGTGCCAGCTCACCCCCTAGCGGGATAACCTACAATGAGCAGTTCTTC. This chain uses TRBV18 with TRBJ2-1; 9 bases are shared with TRBD2. Germline CDR1 KGHSH, CDR2 LQKENI. The CDR3 consists of 16 residues. The V segment lost 3 bases and the J segment 2 bases; nucleotides outside the gene matches: 5.

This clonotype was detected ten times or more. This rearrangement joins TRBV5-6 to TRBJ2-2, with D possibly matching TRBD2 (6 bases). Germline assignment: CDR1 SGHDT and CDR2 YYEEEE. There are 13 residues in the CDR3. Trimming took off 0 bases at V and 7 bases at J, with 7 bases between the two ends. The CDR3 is CASSLVSGGELFF. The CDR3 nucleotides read TGTGCCAGCAGCTTGGTTAGCGGCGGGGAGCTGTTTTTT.

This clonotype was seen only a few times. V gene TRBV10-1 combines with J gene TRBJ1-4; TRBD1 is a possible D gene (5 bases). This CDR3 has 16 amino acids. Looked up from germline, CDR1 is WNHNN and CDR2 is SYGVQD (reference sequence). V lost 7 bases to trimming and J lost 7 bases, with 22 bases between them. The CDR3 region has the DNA TGCGCCAGCACCACCTCCTGGAGAGGGGCGGGTGAAAAACTGTTTTTT. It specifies CASTTSWRGAGEKLFF.

CDR3 amino acids: CASSREGWNTEAFF. The CDR3 DNA sequence: TGTGCCAGCAGCAGGGAGGGGTGGAACACTGAAGCTTTCTTT. The chain combines TRBV6-4 with TRBJ1-1, with D possibly being TRBD1 (5 bases). V was shortened by 6 bases and J by 1 base, with 12 bases between the two germline ends. Germline V CDR1 and CDR2: MRHNA, SNTAGT. CDR3 length: 14 amino acids.

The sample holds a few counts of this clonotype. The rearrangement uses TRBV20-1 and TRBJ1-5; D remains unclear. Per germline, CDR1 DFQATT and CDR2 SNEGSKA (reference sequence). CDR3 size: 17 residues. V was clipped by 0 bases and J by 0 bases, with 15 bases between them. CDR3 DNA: TGCAGTGCTAGAGATAGAGGCGCGGGGTATAGCAATCAGCCCCAGCATTTT. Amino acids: CSARDRGAGYSNQPQHF.

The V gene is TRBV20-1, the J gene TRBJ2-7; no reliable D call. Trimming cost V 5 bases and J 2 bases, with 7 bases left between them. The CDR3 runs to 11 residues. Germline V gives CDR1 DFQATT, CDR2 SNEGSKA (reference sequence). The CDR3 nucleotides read TGCAGTGCTCTACTGGCCTACGAGCAGTACTTC. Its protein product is CSALLAYEQYF.

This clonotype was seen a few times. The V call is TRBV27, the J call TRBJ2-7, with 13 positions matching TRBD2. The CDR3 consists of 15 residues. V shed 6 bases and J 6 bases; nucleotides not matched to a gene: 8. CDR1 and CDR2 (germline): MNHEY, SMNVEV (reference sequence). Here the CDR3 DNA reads TGTGCCAGCAGGGGAGGGGGGACTAGCGGGACCGAGCAGTACTTC. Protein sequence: CASRGGGTSGTEQYF.

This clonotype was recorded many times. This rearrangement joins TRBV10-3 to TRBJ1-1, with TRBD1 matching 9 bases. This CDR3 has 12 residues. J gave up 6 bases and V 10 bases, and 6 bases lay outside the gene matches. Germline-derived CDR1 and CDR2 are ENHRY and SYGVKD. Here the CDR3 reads CATGTGRSEAFF. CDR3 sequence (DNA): TGTGCCACCGGGACAGGGAGGTCTGAAGCTTTCTTT.

As DNA, the CDR3 is TGCAGCGGGGTAGGACTAGCGGGAGGTCGGGTTGAGCAGTTCTTC. This encodes CSGVGLAGGRVEQFF. The gene calls are TRBV29-1 and TRBJ2-1, with 14 positions matching TRBD2. The junction had 11 bases not matched to a gene; V was cut back by 7 bases and J by 9 bases. Germline V lookup: CDR1 SQVTM, CDR2 ANQGSEA. The CDR3 is 15 residues long.